The T cell receptor (beta chain) under discussion was sequenced for a study of blood T cell repertoires in COVID-19. About the study: Collection of acute and convalescent COVID-19 samples took place in the United States, Italy and Spain. PBMCs, B-cell-depleted T cells, or T cells were the source of the cDNA or gDNA that made up the material.

The data were produced by immunoSEQ multiplex PCR, yet TCRdb's version contains in-frame clones alone and is incomplete. The profile shows roughly 200,000 clones, roughly nine tenths of them singletons. The CDR3 loop spans 16 amino acids. CDR1 is ENHRY and CDR2 is SYGVKD in the germline V gene. V shed 3 bases and J shed 1 base, with 15 bases lying between them. The rearrangement uses TRBV10-3 and TRBJ1-1, with D hard to call. This clonotype was obtained from a woman between 35 and 50 years old with acute COVID-19. The specimen sequenced was PBMCs or T cells enriched from blood (not recorded which). This CDR3 reads CAISDSPGGGNTEAFF. The CDR3 nucleotides read TGTGCCATCAGTGATAGTCCCGGAGGCGGGAACACTGAAGCTTTCTTT.